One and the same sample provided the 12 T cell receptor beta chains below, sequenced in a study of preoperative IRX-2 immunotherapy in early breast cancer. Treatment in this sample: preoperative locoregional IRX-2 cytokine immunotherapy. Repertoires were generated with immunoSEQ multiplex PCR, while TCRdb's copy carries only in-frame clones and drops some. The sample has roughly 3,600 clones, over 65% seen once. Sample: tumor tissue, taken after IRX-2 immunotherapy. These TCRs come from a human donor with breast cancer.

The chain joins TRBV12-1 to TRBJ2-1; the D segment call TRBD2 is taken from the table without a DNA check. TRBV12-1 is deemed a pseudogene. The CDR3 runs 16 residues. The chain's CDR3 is CASSPLPAGGFNEQFF. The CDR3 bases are TGTGCCAGCAGCCCCCTCCCTGCGGGAGGGTTCAATGAGCAGTTCTTC.

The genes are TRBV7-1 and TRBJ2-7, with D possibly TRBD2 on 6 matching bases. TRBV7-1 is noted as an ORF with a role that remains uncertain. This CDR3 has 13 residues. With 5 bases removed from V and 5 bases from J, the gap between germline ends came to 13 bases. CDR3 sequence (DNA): TGTGCCAGCAGCGTCGCGGGACCTGACGAGCAGTACTTC. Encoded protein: CASSVAGPDEQYF.

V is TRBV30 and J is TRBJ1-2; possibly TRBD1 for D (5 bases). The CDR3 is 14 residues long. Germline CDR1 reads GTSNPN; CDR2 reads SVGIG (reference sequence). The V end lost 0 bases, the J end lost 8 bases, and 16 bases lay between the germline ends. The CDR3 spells CAWSVPGLHGGYTF. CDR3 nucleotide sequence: TGTGCCTGGAGTGTACCGGGACTCCATGGGGGCTACACCTTC. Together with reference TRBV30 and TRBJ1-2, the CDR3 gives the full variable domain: SQTIHQWPATLVQPVGSPLSLECTVEGTSNPNLYWYRQAAGRGLQLLFYSVGIGQISSEVPQNLSASRPQDRQFILSSKKLLLSDSGFYLCAWSVPGLHGGYTFGSGTRLTVV.

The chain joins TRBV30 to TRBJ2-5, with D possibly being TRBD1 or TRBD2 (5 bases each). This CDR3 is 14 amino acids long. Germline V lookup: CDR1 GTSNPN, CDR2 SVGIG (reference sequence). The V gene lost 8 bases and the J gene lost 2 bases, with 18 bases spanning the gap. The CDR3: CATEGEGLQETQYF. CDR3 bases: TGTGCCACCGAAGGTGAGGGGCTTCAAGAGACCCAGTACTTC.

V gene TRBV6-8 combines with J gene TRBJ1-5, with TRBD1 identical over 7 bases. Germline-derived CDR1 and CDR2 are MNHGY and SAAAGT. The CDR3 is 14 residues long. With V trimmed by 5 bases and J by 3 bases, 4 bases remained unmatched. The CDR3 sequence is CASSAGQINQPQHF. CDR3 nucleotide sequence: TGTGCCAGCAGTGCGGGACAGATCAATCAGCCCCAGCATTTT.

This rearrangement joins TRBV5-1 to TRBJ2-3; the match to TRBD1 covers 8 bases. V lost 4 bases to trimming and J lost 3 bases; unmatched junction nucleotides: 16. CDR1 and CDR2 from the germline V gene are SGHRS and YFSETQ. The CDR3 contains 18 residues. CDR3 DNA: TGCGCCAGCAGCCACGGACAGGGTTTGGGTCTCGAGACAGATACGCAGTATTTT. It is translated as CASSHGQGLGLETDTQYF.

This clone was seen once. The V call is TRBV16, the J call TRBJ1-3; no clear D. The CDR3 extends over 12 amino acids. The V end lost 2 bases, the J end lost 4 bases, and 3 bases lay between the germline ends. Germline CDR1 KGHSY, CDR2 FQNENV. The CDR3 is CASSQAGNTIYF. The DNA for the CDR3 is TGTGCCAGCAGCCAAGCGGGAAACACCATATATTTT.

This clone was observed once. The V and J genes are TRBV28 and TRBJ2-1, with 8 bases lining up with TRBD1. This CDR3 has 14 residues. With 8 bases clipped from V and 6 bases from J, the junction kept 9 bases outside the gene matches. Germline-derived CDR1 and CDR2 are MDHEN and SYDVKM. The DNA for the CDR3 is TGTGCCAGCGCAGGGGGCCCTTTGGGCAATGAGCAGTTCTTC. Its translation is CASAGGPLGNEQFF.

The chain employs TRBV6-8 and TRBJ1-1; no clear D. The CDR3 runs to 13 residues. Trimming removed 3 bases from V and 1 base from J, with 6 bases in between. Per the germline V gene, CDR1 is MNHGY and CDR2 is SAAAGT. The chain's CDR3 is CASSYWANTEAFF. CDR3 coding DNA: TGTGCCAGCAGTTATTGGGCGAACACTGAAGCTTTCTTT.

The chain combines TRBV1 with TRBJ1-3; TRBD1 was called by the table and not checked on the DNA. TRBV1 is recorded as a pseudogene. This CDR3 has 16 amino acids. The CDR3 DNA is TGCGCCAGCAGCCAAGACTTGGACAGGCCTCCGAACACCATATATTTT. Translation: CASSQDLDRPPNTIYF.

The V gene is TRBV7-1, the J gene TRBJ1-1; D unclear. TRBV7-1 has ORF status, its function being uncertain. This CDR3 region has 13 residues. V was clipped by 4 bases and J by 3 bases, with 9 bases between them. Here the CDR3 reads CASSLGTYTEAFF. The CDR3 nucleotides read TGTGCCAGCAGCTTAGGAACCTACACTGAAGCTTTCTTT.

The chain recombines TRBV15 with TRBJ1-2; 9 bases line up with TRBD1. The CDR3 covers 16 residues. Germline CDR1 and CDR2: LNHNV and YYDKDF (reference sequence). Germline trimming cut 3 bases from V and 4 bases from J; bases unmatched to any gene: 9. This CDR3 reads CATSRKGTGLSYGYTF. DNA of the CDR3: TGTGCCACCAGCAGGAAGGGGACAGGGTTGTCCTATGGCTACACCTTC.